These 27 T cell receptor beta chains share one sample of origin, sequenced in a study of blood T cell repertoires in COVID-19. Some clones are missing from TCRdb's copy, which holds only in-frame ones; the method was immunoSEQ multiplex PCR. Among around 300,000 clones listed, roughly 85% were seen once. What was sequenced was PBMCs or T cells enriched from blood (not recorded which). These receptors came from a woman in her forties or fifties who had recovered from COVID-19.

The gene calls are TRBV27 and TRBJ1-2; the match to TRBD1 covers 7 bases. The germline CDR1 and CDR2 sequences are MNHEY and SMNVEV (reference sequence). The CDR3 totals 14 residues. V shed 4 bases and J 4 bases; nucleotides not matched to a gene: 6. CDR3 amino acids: CASSSTGFGYGYTF. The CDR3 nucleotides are TGTGCCAGCAGTTCGACAGGGTTTGGCTATGGCTACACCTTC.

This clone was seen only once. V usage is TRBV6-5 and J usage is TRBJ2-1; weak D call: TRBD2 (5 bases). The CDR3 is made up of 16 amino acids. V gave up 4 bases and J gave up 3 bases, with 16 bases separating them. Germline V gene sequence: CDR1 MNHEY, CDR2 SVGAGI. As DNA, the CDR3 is TGTGCCAGCAGTTTGTTGAGGGCGGCGGGCTACAATGAGCAGTTCTTC. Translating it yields CASSLLRAAGYNEQFF.

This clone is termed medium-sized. CDR3 in DNA: TGTGCCAGCAGTGTGCTAGCGGGGGGGCCCAATGAGCAGTTCTTC. Residues: CASSVLAGGPNEQFF. The V gene is TRBV6-4, the J gene TRBJ2-1, with 12 positions matching TRBD2. CDR3 length: 15 residues. V was clipped by 4 bases and J by 6 bases; unmatched bases: 4. Germline V gives CDR1 MRHNA, CDR2 SNTAGT.

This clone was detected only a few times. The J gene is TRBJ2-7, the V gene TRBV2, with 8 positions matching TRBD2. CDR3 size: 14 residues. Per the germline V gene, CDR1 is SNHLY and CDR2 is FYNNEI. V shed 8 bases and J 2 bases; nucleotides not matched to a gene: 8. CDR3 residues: CASFFRSGAYEQYF. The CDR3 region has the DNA TGTGCCAGCTTCTTTCGTAGCGGGGCCTACGAGCAGTACTTC. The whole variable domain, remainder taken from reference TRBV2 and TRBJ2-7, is EPEVTQTPSHQVTQMGQEVILRCVPISNHLYFYWYRQILGQKVEFLVSFYNNEISEKSEIFDDQFSVERPDGSNFTLKIRSTKLEDSAMYFCASFFRSGAYEQYFGPGTRLTVT.

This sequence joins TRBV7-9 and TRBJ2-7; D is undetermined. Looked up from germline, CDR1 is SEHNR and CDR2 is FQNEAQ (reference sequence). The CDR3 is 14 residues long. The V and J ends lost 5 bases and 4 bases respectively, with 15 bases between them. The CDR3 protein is CASSQAPHLYEQYF. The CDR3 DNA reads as TGTGCCAGCAGCCAGGCGCCACACCTTTACGAGCAGTACTTC.

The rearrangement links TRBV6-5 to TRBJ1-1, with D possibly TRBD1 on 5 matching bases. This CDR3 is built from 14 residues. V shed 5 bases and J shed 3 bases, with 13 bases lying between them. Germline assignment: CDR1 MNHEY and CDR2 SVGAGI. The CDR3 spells CASSREAGYTEAFF. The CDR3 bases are TGTGCCAGCAGTAGAGAGGCAGGGTACACTGAAGCTTTCTTT.

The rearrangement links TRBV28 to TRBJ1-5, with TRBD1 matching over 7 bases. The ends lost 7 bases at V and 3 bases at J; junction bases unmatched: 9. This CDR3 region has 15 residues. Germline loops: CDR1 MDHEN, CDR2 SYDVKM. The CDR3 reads CASTPDRRYNQPQHF. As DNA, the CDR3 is TGTGCCAGCACCCCGGACAGGAGATACAATCAGCCCCAGCATTTT. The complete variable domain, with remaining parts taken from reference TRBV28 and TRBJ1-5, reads DVKVTQSSRYLVKRTGEKVFLECVQDMDHENMFWYRQDPGLGLRLIYFSYDVKMKEKGDIPEGYSVSREKKERFSLILESASTNQTSMYLCASTPDRRYNQPQHFGDGTRLSIL.

The CDR3 sequence: CASSLGQTKAKNIQYF. CDR3 bases: TGTGCCAGCAGCTTAGGACAGACAAAAGCCAAAAACATTCAGTACTTC. The rearrangement uses TRBV7-8 and TRBJ2-4; D may be TRBD1 (5 bases). CDR3 length equals 16 residues. V lost 1 base to trimming and J lost 0 bases, with 10 bases between them. Germline V gives CDR1 SGHVS, CDR2 FQNEAQ.

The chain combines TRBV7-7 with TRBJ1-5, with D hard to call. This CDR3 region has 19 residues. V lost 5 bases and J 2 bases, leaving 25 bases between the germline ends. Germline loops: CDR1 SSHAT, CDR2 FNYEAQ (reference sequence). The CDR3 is CASSQIAKQKGAGNQPQHF. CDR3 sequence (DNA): TGTGCCAGCAGCCAAATAGCGAAACAGAAGGGAGCGGGCAATCAGCCCCAGCATTTT. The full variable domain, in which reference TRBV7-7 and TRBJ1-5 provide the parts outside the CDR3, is GAGVSQSPRYKVTKRGQDVTLRCDPISSHATLYWYQQALGQGPEFLTYFNYEAQPDKSGLPSDRFSAERPEGSISTLTIQRTEQRDSAMYRCASSQIAKQKGAGNQPQHFGDGTRLSIL.

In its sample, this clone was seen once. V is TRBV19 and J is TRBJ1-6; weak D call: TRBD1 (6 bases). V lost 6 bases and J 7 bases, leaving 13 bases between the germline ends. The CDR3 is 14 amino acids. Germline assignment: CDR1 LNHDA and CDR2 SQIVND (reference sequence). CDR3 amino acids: CASRRTARNSPLHF. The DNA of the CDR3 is TGTGCCAGTAGAAGGACAGCTAGGAATTCACCCCTCCACTTT.

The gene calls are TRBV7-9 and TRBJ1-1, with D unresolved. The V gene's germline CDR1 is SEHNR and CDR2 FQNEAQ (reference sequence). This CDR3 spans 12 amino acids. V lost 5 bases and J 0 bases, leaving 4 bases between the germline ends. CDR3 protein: CASSALNTEAFF. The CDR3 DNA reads TGTGCCAGCAGCGCGTTGAACACTGAAGCTTTCTTT.

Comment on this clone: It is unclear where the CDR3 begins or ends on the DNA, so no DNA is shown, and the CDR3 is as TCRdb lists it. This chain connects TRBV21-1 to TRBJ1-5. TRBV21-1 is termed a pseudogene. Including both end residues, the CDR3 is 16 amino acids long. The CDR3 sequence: CASSRLWGEGNQPQHF.

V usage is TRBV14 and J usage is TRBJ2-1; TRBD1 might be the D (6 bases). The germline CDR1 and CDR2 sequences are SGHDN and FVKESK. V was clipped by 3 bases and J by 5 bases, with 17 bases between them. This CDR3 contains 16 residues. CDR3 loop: CASSHLRGGLNNEQFF. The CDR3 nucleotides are TGTGCCAGCAGCCATCTCAGGGGTGGCCTGAACAATGAGCAGTTCTTC.

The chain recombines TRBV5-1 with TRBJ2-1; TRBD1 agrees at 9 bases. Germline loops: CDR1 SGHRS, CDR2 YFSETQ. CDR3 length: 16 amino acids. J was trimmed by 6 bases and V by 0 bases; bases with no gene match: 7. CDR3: CASSLALGTGTNEQFF. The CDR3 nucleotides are TGCGCCAGCAGCTTGGCTTTAGGGACAGGGACCAATGAGCAGTTCTTC. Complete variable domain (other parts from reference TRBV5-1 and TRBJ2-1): KAGVTQTPRYLIKTRGQQVTLSCSPISGHRSVSWYQQTPGQGLQFLFEYFSETQRNKGNFPGRFSGRQFSNSRSEMNVSTLELGDSALYLCASSLALGTGTNEQFFGPGTRLTVL.

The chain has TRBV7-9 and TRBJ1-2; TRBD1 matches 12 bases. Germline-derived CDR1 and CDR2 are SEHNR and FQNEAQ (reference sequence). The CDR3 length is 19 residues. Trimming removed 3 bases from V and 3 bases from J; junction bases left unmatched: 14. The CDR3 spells CASSLGGQGATGGDYGYTF. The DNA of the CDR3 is TGTGCCAGCAGCTTGGGGGGACAGGGGGCGACTGGTGGCGACTATGGCTACACCTTC. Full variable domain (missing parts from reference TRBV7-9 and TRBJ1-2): DTGVSQNPRHKITKRGQNVTFRCDPISEHNRLYWYRQTLGQGPEFLTYFQNEAQLEKSRLLSDRFSAERPKGSFSTLEIQRTEQGDSAMYLCASSLGGQGATGGDYGYTFGSGTRLTVV.

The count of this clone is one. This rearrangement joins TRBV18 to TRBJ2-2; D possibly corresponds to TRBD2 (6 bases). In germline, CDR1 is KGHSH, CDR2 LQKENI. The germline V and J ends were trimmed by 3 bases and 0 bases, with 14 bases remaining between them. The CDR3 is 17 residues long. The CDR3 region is CASSPDSVAANTGELFF. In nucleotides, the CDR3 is TGTGCCAGCTCACCGGATTCAGTAGCGGCGAACACCGGGGAGCTGTTTTTT. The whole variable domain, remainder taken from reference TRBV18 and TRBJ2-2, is NAGVMQNPRHLVRRRGQEARLRCSPMKGHSHVYWYRQLPEEGLKFMVYLQKENIIDESGMPKERFSAEFPKEGPSILRIQQVVRGDSAAYFCASSPDSVAANTGELFFGEGSRLTVL.

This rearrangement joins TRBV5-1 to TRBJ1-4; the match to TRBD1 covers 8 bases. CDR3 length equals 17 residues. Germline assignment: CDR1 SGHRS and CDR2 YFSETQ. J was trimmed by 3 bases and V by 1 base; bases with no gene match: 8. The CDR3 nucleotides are TGCGCCAGCAGCTTGCTCGGACAGGGCCCAGCTAATGAAAAACTGTTTTTT. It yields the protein CASSLLGQGPANEKLFF.

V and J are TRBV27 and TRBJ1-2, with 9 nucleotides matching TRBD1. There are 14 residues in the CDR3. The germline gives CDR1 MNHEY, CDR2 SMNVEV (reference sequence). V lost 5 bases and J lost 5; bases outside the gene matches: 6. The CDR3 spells CASSPRTGEYGYTF. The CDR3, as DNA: TGTGCCAGCAGTCCCCGGACAGGGGAATATGGCTACACCTTC.

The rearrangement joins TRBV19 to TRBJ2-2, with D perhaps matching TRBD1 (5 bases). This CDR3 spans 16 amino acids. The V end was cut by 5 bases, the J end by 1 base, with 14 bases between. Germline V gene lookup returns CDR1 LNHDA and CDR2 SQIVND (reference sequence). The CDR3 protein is CASSLPGIWNTGELFF. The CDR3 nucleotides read TGTGCCAGTAGTCTCCCAGGGATATGGAACACCGGGGAGCTGTTTTTT.

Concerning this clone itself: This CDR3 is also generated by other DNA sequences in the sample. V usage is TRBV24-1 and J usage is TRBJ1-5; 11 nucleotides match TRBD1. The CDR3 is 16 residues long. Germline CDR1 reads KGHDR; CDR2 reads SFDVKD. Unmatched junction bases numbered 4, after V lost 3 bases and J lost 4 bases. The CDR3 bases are TGTGCCACCAGTGATGGGGACAGGGGGTATAATCAGCCCCAGCATTTT. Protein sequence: CATSDGDRGYNQPQHF.

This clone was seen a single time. CDR3: CASSQGNRDNLDGYTF. CDR3 in DNA: TGCGCCAGCAGCCAAGGAAACCGGGACAACTTAGATGGCTACACCTTC. This sequence joins TRBV4-3 and TRBJ1-2; D possibly corresponds to TRBD1 (6 bases). This CDR3 has 16 amino acids. Germline CDR1 LGHNA, CDR2 YSLEER. V gave up 1 base and J gave up 6 bases, with 18 bases separating them.

The CDR3 protein is CARQDRVSYGYTF. In DNA, the CDR3 is TGTGCCAGACAGGATAGGGTGTCCTATGGCTACACCTTC. The V gene is TRBV11-3, the J gene TRBJ1-2, with a weak D call TRBD1 (5 bases). In germline, CDR1 is SGHNT, CDR2 YENEEA. The V end was cut by 9 bases, the J end by 4 bases, with 15 bases between. CDR3 length equals 13 residues.

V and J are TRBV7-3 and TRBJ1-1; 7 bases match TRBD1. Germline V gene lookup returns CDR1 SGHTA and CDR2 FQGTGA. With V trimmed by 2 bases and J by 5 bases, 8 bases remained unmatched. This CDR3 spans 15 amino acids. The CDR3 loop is CASSLDRAVRTEAFF. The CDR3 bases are TGTGCCAGCAGCTTAGACAGGGCGGTCAGGACTGAAGCTTTCTTT.

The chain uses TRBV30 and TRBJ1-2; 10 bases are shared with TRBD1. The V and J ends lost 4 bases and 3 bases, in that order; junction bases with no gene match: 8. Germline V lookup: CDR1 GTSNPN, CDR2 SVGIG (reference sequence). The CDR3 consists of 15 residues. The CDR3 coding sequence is TGTGCCTGGACCGGAGACAGGGGGCCGTACTATGGCTACACCTTC. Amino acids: CAWTGDRGPYYGYTF. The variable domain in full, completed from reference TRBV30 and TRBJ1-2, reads SQTIHQWPATLVQPVGSPLSLECTVEGTSNPNLYWYRQAAGRGLQLLFYSVGIGQISSEVPQNLSASRPQDRQFILSSKKLLLSDSGFYLCAWTGDRGPYYGYTFGSGTRLTVV.

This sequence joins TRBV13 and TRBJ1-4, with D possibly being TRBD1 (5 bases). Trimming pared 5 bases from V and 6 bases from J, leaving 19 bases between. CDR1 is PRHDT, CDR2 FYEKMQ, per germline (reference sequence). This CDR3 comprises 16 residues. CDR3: CASSQLNRGSYEKLFF. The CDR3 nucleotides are TGTGCCAGCAGCCAGCTTAACCGGGGGTCCTATGAAAAACTGTTTTTT.

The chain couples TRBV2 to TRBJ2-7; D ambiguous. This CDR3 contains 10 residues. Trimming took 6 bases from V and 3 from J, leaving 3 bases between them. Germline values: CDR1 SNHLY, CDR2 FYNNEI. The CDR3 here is CASSSYEQYF. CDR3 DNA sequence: TGTGCCAGCAGCAGCTACGAGCAGTACTTC.

As DNA, the CDR3 is TGTGCCACCAGCAGTGACCCGGAGACTGAAGCTTTCTTT. This translates into CATSSDPETEAFF. This chain uses TRBV15 with TRBJ1-1; D is undetermined. Germline CDR1 reads LNHNV; CDR2 reads YYDKDF (reference sequence). The CDR3 runs to 13 residues. V was clipped by 3 bases and J by 5 bases, with 10 bases between them.